This TCR beta chain was captured by sequencing in a study of T cell repertoires in cytomegalovirus infection. This clonotype has a handful of counts. Its antigen remains unidentified. TCRdb redid the calling of the reads with MiXCR, one entry per CDR3 protein. The sample shows some 940,000 distinct CDR3 sequences, approximately 33% of them seen only once. Overall study findings and caveats: Dominant in the ex vivo response were TCR beta clonotypes restricted by HLA-C and specific for CMV.

The ends were cut back, 2 bases at V and 6 bases at J, with 10 bases in the middle. The CDR3 is 13 residues long. Germline loops: CDR1 MNHEY, CDR2 SMNVEV (reference sequence). J is TRBJ1-2 and V is TRBV27; no definite D call. This TCR derives from a human donor in good health (CMV status not recorded). Some clones in this sample may be carry-over from other donors' samples. The sample here was cultured CD8+ T cells from PBMCs, taken from culture after CMV antigen stimulation. The CDR3 reads CASSLVGSDGYTF. The CDR3 nucleotides are TGTGCCAGCAGTTTAGTTGGGTCTGATGGCTACACCTTC.